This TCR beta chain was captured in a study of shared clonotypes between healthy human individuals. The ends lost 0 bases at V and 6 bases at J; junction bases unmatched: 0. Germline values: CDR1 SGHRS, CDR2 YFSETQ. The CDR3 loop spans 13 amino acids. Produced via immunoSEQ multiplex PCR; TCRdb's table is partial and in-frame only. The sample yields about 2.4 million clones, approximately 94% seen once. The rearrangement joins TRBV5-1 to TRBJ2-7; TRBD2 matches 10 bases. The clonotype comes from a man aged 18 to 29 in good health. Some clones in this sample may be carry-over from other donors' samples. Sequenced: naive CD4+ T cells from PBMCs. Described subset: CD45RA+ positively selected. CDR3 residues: CASSLGLAGEQYF. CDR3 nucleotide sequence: TGCGCCAGCAGCTTGGGACTAGCGGGCGAGCAGTACTTC.